Below are 15 T cell receptor beta chains sequenced from a single sample in a study of shared clonotypes between healthy human individuals. The protocol was immunoSEQ multiplex PCR, while the TCRdb copy is restricted to in-frame clones and leaves out a portion. The table records some 2 million clones, 85% to 95% of them present only once. Sequencing was done on a sample of naive CD4+ T cells sorted from blood. Subset defined: CD45RA+ positively selected. The source of these receptors is a man aged 18 to 30 in good health.

V and J are TRBV9 and TRBJ2-2; D could derive from TRBD1 or TRBD2 (5 bases each). The CDR3 runs to 14 residues. Deletions cut 4 bases from V and 6 bases from J, with 13 bases between. Germline CDR1 reads SGDLS; CDR2 reads YYNGEE. DNA of the CDR3: TGTGCCAGCAGCCGGGACCGGGCGGCCGGGGAGCTGTTTTTT. Protein sequence: CASSRDRAAGELFF.

In its sample, this clone was seen once. This rearrangement joins TRBV11-2 to TRBJ2-1, with D uncertain. This CDR3 has 13 amino acids. Germline assignment: CDR1 SGHAT and CDR2 FQNNGV. V was shortened by 5 bases and J by 6 bases, with 11 bases between the two germline ends. CDR3 coding DNA: TGTGCCAGCAGCCCTAAAATTTTCAATGAGCAGTTCTTC. Its translation is CASSPKIFNEQFF.

This chain connects TRBV30 to TRBJ1-5; D ambiguous. The length of the CDR3 is 16 residues. CDR1 GTSNPN and CDR2 SVGIG come from the germline V gene (reference sequence). Trimming stripped 2 bases from V and 0 bases from J, with 14 bases between. The chain's CDR3 is CAWSPQRPVSNQPQHF. CDR3 in DNA: TGTGCCTGGAGTCCCCAGCGACCCGTTAGCAATCAGCCCCAGCATTTT.

The chain links TRBV7-2 to TRBJ2-7; 9 nucleotides match TRBD2. CDR1 SGHTA and CDR2 FQGNSA come from the germline V gene. The CDR3 has 15 amino acids. The V segment lost 1 base and the J segment 3 bases; nucleotides outside the gene matches: 4. In DNA, the CDR3 is TGTGCCAGCAGCTTAGGTTCTAGCGGGAACTACGAGCAGTACTTC. Its protein product is CASSLGSSGNYEQYF.

V and J are TRBV10-2 and TRBJ2-3; D uncertain. This CDR3 is 15 amino acids long. From germline, CDR1 is WSHSY and CDR2 SAAADI. The germline V and J ends were trimmed by 4 bases and 1 base, with 12 bases remaining between them. The chain's CDR3 is CASSVPPGRTDTQYF. In nucleotides, the CDR3 is TGCGCCAGCAGTGTTCCTCCAGGACGCACAGATACGCAGTATTTT.

This chain links TRBV5-1 with TRBJ1-4; D is undetermined. The CDR3 sequence is 15 residues long. Germline V gene lookup returns CDR1 SGHRS and CDR2 YFSETQ. Trimming shortened V by 0 bases and J by 8 bases, and 14 bases separated the two germline ends. The CDR3 nucleotides read TGCGCCAGCAGCTTGGATCCCGGGGTTGGGGAAAAACTGTTTTTT. This translates into CASSLDPGVGEKLFF. Complete variable domain (other parts from reference TRBV5-1 and TRBJ1-4): KAGVTQTPRYLIKTRGQQVTLSCSPISGHRSVSWYQQTPGQGLQFLFEYFSETQRNKGNFPGRFSGRQFSNSRSEMNVSTLELGDSALYLCASSLDPGVGEKLFFGSGTQLSVL.

The chain carries TRBV30 and TRBJ1-5; D is undetermined. This CDR3 is built from 13 residues. Per germline, CDR1 GTSNPN and CDR2 SVGIG (reference sequence). V gave up 3 bases and J gave up 11 bases, with 17 bases separating them. The CDR3 DNA reads TGTGCCTGGAGCGGCCACGGAAAGAATTCCCAGCATTTT. Protein product: CAWSGHGKNSQHF.

Notes on this clone: The sample has other DNA sequences that encode this CDR3 too. The gene calls are TRBV19 and TRBJ2-5, with 10 nucleotides matching TRBD1. This CDR3 has 14 residues. The trim removed 5 bases at V and 5 bases at J, leaving 5 bases unmatched. Germline values: CDR1 LNHDA, CDR2 SQIVND (reference sequence). The CDR3 DNA follows: TGTGCCAGTAGTCCAGACAGGGGGCGGGAGACCCAGTACTTC. This encodes CASSPDRGRETQYF.

The chain is built from TRBV11-2 and TRBJ2-7; D is possibly TRBD1 (6 bases). The length of the CDR3 is 17 residues. CDR1 is SGHAT and CDR2 is FQNNGV in the germline V gene. Trimming took 3 bases from V and 0 from J, leaving 18 bases between them. Written as DNA, the CDR3 is TGTGCCAGCAGCTTTCGAATTGGGGGCTCCAGCTCCTACGAGCAGTACTTC. It translates to CASSFRIGGSSSYEQYF.

V is TRBV10-3 and J is TRBJ1-1; D is undetermined. This CDR3 is built from 12 residues. Germline V CDR1 and CDR2: ENHRY, SYGVKD. Trimming stripped 3 bases from V and 4 bases from J, with 6 bases between. The CDR3 spells CAISDLGTEAFF. Here the CDR3 DNA reads TGTGCCATCAGTGACTTGGGCACTGAAGCTTTCTTT.

V is TRBV9 and J is TRBJ1-3; D unclear. The CDR3 sequence is 16 residues long. The V end was cut by 4 bases, the J end by 1 base, with 15 bases between. In germline, CDR1 is SGDLS, CDR2 YYNGEE. The CDR3 DNA sequence: TGTGCCAGCAGCCCCCGAGGCGACGGATCTGGAAACACCATATATTTT. Residues: CASSPRGDGSGNTIYF.

J is TRBJ2-2 and V is TRBV6-6; D is undetermined. CDR1 and CDR2 from the germline V gene are MNHNY and SVGAGI (reference sequence). The CDR3 length is 14 residues. V dropped 10 bases and J dropped 2 bases, with 14 bases sitting between them. Here the CDR3 reads CATLRIGNTGELFF. As DNA, the CDR3 is TGTGCCACCCTACGGATTGGTAACACCGGGGAGCTGTTTTTT.

The chain recombines TRBV10-3 with TRBJ1-3; 9 nucleotides line up with TRBD1. The CDR3 is made up of 15 amino acids. Per the germline V gene, CDR1 is ENHRY and CDR2 is SYGVKD. The junction had 3 bases not matched to a gene; V was cut back by 2 bases and J by 4 bases. This CDR3 is CAISEPGTGGNTIYF. The CDR3 DNA reads as TGTGCCATCAGTGAGCCGGGGACAGGGGGAAACACCATATATTTT.

The V call is TRBV9, the J call TRBJ2-1; 11 positions agree with TRBD2. Germline CDR1 and CDR2: SGDLS and YYNGEE. The CDR3 runs 15 residues. V gave up 3 bases and J gave up 6 bases; unmatched junction bases: 5. DNA for the CDR3: TGTGCCAGCAGCGAACTAGCGGGAGTGGCCAATGAGCAGTTCTTC. Its protein product is CASSELAGVANEQFF.

V usage is TRBV5-5 and J usage is TRBJ2-7; 8 bases line up with TRBD1. The CDR3 sequence is 16 residues long. Germline CDR1 is SGHKS and CDR2 is YYEKEE (reference sequence). The J segment lost 3 bases and the V segment lost 0 bases, leaving 8 bases of the junction unmatched. CDR3 region: CASSLGRGQAFYEQYF. The CDR3 nucleotides are TGTGCCAGCAGCTTGGGTAGGGGACAGGCGTTCTACGAGCAGTACTTC. Filled out from reference TRBV5-5 and TRBJ2-7, the complete variable domain reads DAGVTQSPTHLIKTRGQQVTLRCSPISGHKSVSWYQQVLGQGPQFIFQYYEKEERGRGNFPDRFSARQFPNYSSELNVNALLLGDSALYLCASSLGRGQAFYEQYFGPGTRLTVT.